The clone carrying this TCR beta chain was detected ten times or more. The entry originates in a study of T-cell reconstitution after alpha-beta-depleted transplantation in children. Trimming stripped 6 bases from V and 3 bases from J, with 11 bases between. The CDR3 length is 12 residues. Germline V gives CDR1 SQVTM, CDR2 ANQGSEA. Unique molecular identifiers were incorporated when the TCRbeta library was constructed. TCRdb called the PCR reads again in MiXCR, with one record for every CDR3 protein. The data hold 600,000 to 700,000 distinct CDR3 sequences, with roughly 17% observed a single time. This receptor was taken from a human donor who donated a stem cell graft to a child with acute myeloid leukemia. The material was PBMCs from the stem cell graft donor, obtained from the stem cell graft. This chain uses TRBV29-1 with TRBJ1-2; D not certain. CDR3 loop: CSVPDGHYGYTF. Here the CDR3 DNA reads TGCAGCGTGCCCGACGGTCACTATGGCTACACCTTC.